Below, 9 T cell receptor beta chains from the same sample are listed, as sequenced in a study. TCRdb's copy holds only in-frame clones and misses some; the assay was immunoSEQ multiplex PCR. The sample lists some 70,000 clones, about 94% seen once, with 4% to 4.5% in the top ten. The sequencing input was PBMCs. These receptors came from a man in his forties or fifties with rheumatoid arthritis.

This chain links TRBV30 with TRBJ2-7; a possible D gene is TRBD1 (6 bases). V was pared by 4 bases and J by 1 base, with 11 bases between. Per the germline V gene, CDR1 is GTSNPN and CDR2 is SVGIG (reference sequence). CDR3 length: 13 residues. The CDR3 is CAWTGVLSYEQYF. CDR3 DNA sequence: TGTGCCTGGACAGGGGTCTTGTCCTACGAGCAGTACTTC.

The CDR3 here is CSVEGTDGYGTSGHNEQFF. The DNA of the CDR3 is TGCAGCGTTGAAGGAACCGACGGATACGGGACTAGCGGGCACAATGAGCAGTTCTTC. V is TRBV29-1 and J is TRBJ2-1; 12 bases are shared with TRBD2. Germline CDR1 SQVTM, CDR2 ANQGSEA. This CDR3 is built from 19 residues. V shed 1 base, J shed 5 bases, and the junction held 15 bases outside the gene matches.

The chain recombines TRBV7-9 with TRBJ1-1; perhaps TRBD1 as D (5 bases). Trimming left V 2 bases short and J 0 bases short, with 16 bases between. The CDR3 contains 17 residues. Germline values: CDR1 SEHNR, CDR2 FQNEAQ (reference sequence). CDR3 nucleotides: TGTGCCAGCAGCTTAACGCGGCAGGGCGTTATGAACACTGAAGCTTTCTTT. Protein: CASSLTRQGVMNTEAFF.

V and J are TRBV10-3 and TRBJ1-4; 7 nucleotides align to TRBD1. V trimming: 0 bases; J trimming: 4 bases; junction bases outside the gene matches: 2. Per germline, CDR1 ENHRY and CDR2 SYGVKD. The CDR3 is 15 amino acids. The CDR3 DNA is TGTGCCATCAGTGAGTCTGCAGGGGGTAATGAAAAACTGTTTTTT. It translates to CAISESAGGNEKLFF.

The chain employs TRBV21-1 and TRBJ2-3; the DNA was not used to check the table's D call, TRBD1. TRBV21-1 is an annotated pseudogene. CDR3 length equals 17 residues. In DNA, the CDR3 is TGTGCCAGCAGCGAACAGGGGGAACGGGCGGGCCCAGATACGCAGTATTTT. It specifies CASSEQGERAGPDTQYF.

The J gene is TRBJ2-7, the V gene TRBV4-3; 12 bases map to TRBD2. The CDR3 runs 19 residues. Germline trimming cut 0 bases from V and 2 bases from J; bases unmatched to any gene: 11. The germline gives CDR1 LGHNA, CDR2 YSLEER. The CDR3 DNA sequence: TGCGCCAGCAGCCAAGAAGGGCTAGCGGGAGGGCTGGGCACCTACGAGCAGTACTTC. Protein product: CASSQEGLAGGLGTYEQYF.

The chain employs TRBV12-5 and TRBJ2-1; tentatively, D is TRBD1 (6 bases). The CDR3 has 17 amino acids. V lost 0 bases to trimming and J lost 5 bases, with 17 bases between them. CDR1 and CDR2 (germline): LGHNT, FRNRAP. DNA for the CDR3: TGTGCTAGTGGTTTGGTACAGGGCCATGTGGCAGACAATGAGCAGTTCTTC. Translating it yields CASGLVQGHVADNEQFF. The whole variable domain, filled in from reference TRBV12-5 and TRBJ2-1, reads DARVTQTPRHKVTEMGQEVTMRCQPILGHNTVFWYRQTMMQGLELLAYFRNRAPLDDSGMPKDRFSAEMPDATLATLKIQPSEPRDSAVYFCASGLVQGHVADNEQFFGPGTRLTVL.

V and J are TRBV27 and TRBJ2-7, with TRBD1 as a possible D gene (6 bases). The CDR3 consists of 12 residues. The germline V gene has CDR1 MNHEY and CDR2 SMNVEV (reference sequence). The ends were cut back, 3 bases at V and 7 bases at J, with 10 bases in the middle. The CDR3 coding sequence is TGTGCCAGCAGTTTTGGACAGTCGGAGCAGTACTTC. Translation: CASSFGQSEQYF.

This chain connects TRBV19 to TRBJ2-1, with D unclear. The CDR3 runs to 11 residues. V lost 8 bases, J lost 4 bases, and 6 bases lay in between. Germline lookup yields CDR1 LNHDA and CDR2 SQIVND (reference sequence). DNA for the CDR3: TGTGCCAGTGGAAGGTACAATGAGCAGTTCTTC. Residues: CASGRYNEQFF.